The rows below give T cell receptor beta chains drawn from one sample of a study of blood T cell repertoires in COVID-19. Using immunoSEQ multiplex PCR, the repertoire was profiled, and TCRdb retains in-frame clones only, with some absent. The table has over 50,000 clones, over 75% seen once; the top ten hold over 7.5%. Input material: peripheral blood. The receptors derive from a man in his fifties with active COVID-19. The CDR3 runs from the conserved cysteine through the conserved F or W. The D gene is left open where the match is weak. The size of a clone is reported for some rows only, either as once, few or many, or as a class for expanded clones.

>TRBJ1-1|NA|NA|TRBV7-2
CASSSPDRSGSEAFF
TGTGCCAGCAGCTCTCCCGACAGGTCCGGCTCTGAAGCTTTCTTT
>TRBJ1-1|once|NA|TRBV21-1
CASSYLASGEENTEAFF
TGTGCCAGCAGCTACCTAGCCTCGGGTGAAGAAAACACTGAAGCTTTCTTT
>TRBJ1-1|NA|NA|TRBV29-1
CSVDQGLGTEAFF
TGCAGCGTTGATCAGGGGTTGGGCACTGAAGCTTTCTTT
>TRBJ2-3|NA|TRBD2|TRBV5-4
CASSPTSGRVADTQYF
TGTGCCAGCAGCCCGACTAGCGGGAGGGTTGCAGATACGCAGTATTTT
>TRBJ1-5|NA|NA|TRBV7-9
CASSFGGQPQHF
TGTGCCAGCAGCTTTGGCGGGCAGCCCCAGCATTTT
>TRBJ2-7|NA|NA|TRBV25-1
CASSLGQKQYF
TGTGCCAGCAGTTTGGGGCAAAAGCAGTACTTC
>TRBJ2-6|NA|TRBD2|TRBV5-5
CASSIRTSGYTSYWDVLTF
TGTGCCAGCAGCATACGGACTAGCGGTTATACTTCCTATTGGGACGTCCTGACTTTC
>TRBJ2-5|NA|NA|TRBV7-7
CASSLSGQGSETQYF
TGTGCCAGCAGCTTAAGCGGGCAGGGTTCCGAGACCCAGTACTTC
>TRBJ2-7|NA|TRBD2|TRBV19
CASSSASGGAISPPYEQYF
TGTGCCAGTAGTTCGGCTAGCGGGGGGGCTATTTCCCCCCCCTACGAGCAGTACTTC
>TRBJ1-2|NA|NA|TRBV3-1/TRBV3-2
CASSFQVGGYTF
TGTGCCAGCAGCTTTCAGGTCGGAGGCTACACCTTC
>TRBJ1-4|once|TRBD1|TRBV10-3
CATRYGTGTEKLFF
TGTGCCACTAGGTACGGGACAGGTACTGAAAAACTGTTTTTT